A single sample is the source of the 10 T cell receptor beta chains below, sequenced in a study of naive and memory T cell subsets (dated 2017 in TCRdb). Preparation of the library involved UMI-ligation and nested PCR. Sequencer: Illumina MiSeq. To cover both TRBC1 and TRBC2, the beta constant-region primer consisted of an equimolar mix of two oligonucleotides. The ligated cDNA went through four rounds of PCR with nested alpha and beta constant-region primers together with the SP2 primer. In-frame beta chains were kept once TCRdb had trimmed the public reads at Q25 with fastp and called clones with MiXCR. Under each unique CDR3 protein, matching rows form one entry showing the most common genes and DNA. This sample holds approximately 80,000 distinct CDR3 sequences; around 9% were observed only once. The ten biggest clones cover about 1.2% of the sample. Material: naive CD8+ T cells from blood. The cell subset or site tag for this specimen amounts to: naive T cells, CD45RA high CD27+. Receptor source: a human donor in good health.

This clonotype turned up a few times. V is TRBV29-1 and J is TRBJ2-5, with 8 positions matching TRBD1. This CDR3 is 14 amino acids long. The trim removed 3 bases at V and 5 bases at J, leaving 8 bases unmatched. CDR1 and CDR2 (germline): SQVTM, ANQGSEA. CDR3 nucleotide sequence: TGCAGCGTTGAGTGGGGACAGGTAGAGGAGACCCAGTACTTC. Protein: CSVEWGQVEETQYF.

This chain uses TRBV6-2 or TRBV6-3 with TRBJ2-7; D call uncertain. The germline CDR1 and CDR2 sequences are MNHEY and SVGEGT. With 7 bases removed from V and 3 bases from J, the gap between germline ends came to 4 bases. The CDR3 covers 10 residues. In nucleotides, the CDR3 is TGTGCCAGCATGGACTACGAGCAGTACTTC. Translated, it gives CASMDYEQYF.

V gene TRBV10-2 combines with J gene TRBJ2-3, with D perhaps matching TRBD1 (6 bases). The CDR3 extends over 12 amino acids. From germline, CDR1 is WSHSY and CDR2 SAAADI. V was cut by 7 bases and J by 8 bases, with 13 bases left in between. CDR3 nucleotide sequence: TGCGCCAGCATGCCAGGGGTTCCTACGCAGTATTTT. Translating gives CASMPGVPTQYF.

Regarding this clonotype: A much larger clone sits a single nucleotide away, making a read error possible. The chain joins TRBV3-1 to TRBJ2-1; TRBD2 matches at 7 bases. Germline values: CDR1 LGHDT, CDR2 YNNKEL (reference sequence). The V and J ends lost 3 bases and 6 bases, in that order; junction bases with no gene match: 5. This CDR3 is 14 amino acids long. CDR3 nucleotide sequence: TGTGCCAGCAGCCATCGGACTAGGGTCAATGAGCAGTTCTTC. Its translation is CASSHRTRVNEQFF.

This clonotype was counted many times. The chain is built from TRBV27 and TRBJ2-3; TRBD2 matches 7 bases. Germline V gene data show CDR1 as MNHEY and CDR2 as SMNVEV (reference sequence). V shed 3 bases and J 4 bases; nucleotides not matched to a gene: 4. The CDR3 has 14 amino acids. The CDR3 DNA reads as TGTGCCAGCAGTTTTGGGGGGGGGGCAGATACGCAGTATTTT. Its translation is CASSFGGGADTQYF.

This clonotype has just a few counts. CDR3 sequence (DNA): TGTGCCAGCAGCCAGACAGGGGGCAATCAGCCCCAGCATTTT. Protein product: CASSQTGGNQPQHF. The J gene is TRBJ1-5, the V gene TRBV6-5; 8 nucleotides match TRBD1. J was trimmed by 2 bases and V by 6 bases; bases with no gene match: 3. The V gene's germline CDR1 is MNHEY and CDR2 SVGAGI. This CDR3 is built from 14 residues.

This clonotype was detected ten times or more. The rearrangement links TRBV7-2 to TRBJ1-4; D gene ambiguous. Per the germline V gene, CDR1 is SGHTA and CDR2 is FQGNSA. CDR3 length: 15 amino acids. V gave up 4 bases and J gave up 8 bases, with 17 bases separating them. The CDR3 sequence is CASSSNGPVQEKLFF. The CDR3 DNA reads TGTGCCAGCAGCTCGAACGGGCCCGTGCAGGAAAAACTGTTTTTT.

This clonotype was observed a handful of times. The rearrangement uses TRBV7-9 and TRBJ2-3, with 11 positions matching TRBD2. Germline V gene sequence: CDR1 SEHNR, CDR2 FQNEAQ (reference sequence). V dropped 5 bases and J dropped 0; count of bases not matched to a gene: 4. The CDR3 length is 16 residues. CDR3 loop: CASSNLAGGSTDTQYF. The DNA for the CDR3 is TGTGCCAGCAGCAACCTAGCGGGAGGCAGCACAGATACGCAGTATTTT.

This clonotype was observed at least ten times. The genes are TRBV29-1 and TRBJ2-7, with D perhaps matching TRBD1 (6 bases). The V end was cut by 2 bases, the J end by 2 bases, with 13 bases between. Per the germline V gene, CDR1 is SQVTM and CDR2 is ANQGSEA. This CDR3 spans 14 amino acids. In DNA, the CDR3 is TGCAGCGTTGAAACCGCCGGACAGACCTACGAGCAGTACTTC. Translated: CSVETAGQTYEQYF.

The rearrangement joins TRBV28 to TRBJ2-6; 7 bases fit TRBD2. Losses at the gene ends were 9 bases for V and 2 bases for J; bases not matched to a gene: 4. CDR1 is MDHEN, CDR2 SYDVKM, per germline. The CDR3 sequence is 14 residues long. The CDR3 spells CASERGAGANVLTF. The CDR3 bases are TGTGCCAGTGAACGGGGGGCTGGGGCCAACGTCCTGACTTTC.